This T cell receptor beta chain was sequenced during a study of cytomegalovirus exposure and HLA in healthy donors. Per the germline V gene, CDR1 is SGHAT and CDR2 is FQNNGV. This CDR3 has 13 residues. V was shortened by 5 bases and J by 5 bases, with 10 bases between the two germline ends. A multiplex PCR was run with 60 Vbeta primers and 13 Jbeta primers. Repertoires were generated with immunoSEQ multiplex PCR, while TCRdb's copy carries only in-frame clones and drops some. The specimen's table records around 52,000 clones. Whole-study findings and limits: Later analysis showed TCR association rates varying by HLA locus, highest for DRB1 and lowest for HLA-C.

As for this clone: Its antigen remains unknown.

The sample consisted of PBMCs. J is TRBJ1-5 and V is TRBV11-2; D unresolved. The receptor was isolated from a woman between 50 and 59 years old in good health and CMV-seropositive. CDR3 bases: TGTGCCAGCAGCCGGAGGGCCGATCAGCCCCAGCATTTT. Translated, it gives CASSRRADQPQHF.